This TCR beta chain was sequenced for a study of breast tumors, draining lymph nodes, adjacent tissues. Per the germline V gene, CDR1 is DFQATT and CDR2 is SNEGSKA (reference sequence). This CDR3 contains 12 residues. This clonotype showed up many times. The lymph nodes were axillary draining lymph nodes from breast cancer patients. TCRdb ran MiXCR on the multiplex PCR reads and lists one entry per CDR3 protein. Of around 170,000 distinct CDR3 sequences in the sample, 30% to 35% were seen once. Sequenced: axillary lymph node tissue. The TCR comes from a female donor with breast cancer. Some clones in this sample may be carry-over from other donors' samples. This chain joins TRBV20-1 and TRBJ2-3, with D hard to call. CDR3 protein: CSRGEGPGTQYF. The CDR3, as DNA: TGCAGCCGAGGAGAAGGACCGGGTACGCAGTATTTT.